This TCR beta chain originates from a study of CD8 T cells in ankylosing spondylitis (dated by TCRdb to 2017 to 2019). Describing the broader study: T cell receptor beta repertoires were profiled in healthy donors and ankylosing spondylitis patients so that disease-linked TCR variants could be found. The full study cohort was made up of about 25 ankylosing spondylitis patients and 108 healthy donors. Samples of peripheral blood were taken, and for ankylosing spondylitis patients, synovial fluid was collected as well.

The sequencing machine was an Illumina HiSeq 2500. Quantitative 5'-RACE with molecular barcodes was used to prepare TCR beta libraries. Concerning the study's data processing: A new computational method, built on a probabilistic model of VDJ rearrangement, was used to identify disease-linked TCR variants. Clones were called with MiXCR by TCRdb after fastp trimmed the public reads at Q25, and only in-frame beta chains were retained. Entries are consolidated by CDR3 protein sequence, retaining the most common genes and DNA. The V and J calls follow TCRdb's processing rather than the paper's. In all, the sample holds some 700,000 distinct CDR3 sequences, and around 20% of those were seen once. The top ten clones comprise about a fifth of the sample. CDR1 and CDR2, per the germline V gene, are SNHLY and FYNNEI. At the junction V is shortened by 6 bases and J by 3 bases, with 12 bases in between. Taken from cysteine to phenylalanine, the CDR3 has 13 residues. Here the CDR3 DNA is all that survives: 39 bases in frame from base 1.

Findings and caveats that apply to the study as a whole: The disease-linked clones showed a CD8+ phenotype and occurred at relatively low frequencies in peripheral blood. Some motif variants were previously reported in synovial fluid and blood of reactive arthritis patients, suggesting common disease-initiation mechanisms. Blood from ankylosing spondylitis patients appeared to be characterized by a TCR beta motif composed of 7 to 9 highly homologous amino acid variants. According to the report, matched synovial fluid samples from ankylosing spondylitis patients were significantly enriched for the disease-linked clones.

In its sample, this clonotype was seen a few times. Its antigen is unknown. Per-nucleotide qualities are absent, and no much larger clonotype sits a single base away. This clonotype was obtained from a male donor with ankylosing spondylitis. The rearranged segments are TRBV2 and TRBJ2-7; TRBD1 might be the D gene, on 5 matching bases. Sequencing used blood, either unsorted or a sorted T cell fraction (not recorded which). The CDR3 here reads CASRKGSSYEQYF. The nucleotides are TGTGCCAGCAGAAAGGGGTCGAGCTACGAGCAGTACTTC. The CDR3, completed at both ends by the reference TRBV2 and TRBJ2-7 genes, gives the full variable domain EPEVTQTPSHQVTQMGQEVILRCVPISNHLYFYWYRQILGQKVEFLVSFYNNEISEKSEIFDDQFSVERPDGSNFTLKIRSTKLEDSAMYFCASRKGSSYEQYFGPGTRLTVT.